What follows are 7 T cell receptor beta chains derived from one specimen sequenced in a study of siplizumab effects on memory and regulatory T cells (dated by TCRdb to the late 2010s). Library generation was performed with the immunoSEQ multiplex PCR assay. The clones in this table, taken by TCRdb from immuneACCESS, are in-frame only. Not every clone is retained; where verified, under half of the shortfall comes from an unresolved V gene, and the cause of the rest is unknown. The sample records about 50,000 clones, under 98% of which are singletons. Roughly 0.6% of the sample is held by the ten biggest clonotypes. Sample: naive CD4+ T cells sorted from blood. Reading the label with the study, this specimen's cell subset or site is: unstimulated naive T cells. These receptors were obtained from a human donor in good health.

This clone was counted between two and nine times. In DNA, the CDR3 is TGTGCCTGGAGTTTGGGGGGGCCCAATCAGCCCCAGCATTTT. This codes for CAWSLGGPNQPQHF. This rearrangement joins TRBV30 to TRBJ1-5, with D possibly being TRBD1 (6 bases). V was shortened by 2 bases and J by 3 bases, with 11 bases between the two germline ends. This CDR3 is 14 amino acids long. Germline CDR1 GTSNPN, CDR2 SVGIG (reference sequence).

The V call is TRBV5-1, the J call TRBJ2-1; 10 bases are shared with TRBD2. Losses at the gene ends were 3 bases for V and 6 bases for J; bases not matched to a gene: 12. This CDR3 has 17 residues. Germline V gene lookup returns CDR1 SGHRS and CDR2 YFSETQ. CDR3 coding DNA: TGCGCCAGCAGCTGGACCACTTCTAGCGGGAGAGGCAATGAGCAGTTCTTC. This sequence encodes CASSWTTSSGRGNEQFF.

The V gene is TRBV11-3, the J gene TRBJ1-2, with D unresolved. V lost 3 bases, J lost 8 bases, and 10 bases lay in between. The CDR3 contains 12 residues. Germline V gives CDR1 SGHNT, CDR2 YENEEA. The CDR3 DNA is TGTGCCAGCAGCTTTGGGGATAAGGGCTACACCTTC. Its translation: CASSFGDKGYTF.

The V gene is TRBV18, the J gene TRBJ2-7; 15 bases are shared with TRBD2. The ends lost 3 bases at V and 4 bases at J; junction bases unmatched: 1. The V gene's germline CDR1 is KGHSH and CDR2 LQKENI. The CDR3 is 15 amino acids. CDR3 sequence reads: CASSPGTSGRYEQYF. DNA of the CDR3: TGTGCCAGCTCACCTGGGACTAGCGGGAGGTACGAGCAGTACTTC. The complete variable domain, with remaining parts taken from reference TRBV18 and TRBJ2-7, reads NAGVMQNPRHLVRRRGQEARLRCSPMKGHSHVYWYRQLPEEGLKFMVYLQKENIIDESGMPKERFSAEFPKEGPSILRIQQVVRGDSAAYFCASSPGTSGRYEQYFGPGTRLTVT.

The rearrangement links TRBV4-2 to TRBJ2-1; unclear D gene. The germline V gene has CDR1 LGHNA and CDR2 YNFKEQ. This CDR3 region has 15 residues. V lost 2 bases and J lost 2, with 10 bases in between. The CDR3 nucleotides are TGTGCCAGCAGCCAAAACCCCGGCACCTACAATGAGCAGTTCTTC. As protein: CASSQNPGTYNEQFF.

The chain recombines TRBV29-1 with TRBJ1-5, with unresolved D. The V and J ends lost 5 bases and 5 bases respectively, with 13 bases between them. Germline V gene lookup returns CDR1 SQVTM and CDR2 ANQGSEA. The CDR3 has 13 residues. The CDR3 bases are TGCAGCGTTTTCGGGAAGTGGGATCAGCCCCAGCATTTT. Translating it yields CSVFGKWDQPQHF. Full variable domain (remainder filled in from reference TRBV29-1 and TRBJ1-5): SAVISQKPSRDICQRGTSLTIQCQVDSQVTMMFWYRQQPGQSLTLIATANQGSEATYESGFVIDKFPISRPNLTFSTLTVSNMSPEDSSIYLCSVFGKWDQPQHFGDGTRLSIL.

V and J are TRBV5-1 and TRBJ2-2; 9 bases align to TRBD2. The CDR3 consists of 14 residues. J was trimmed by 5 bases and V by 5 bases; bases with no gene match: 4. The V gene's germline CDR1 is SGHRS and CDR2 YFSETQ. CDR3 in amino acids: CASRAGGLTGELFF. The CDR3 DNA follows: TGCGCCAGCAGGGCGGGAGGGCTAACCGGGGAGCTGTTTTTT.